Below are 27 T cell receptor beta chains sequenced from a single sample in a study of blood T cell repertoires in COVID-19. Generated by immunoSEQ multiplex PCR, the TCRdb table keeps only in-frame clones and is missing some. The sample records roughly 120,000 clones, more than 75% being singletons. Material: peripheral blood. The receptors come from a man aged 50 to 60 with active COVID-19.

CDR3 nucleotides: TGTGCCAGCAGGATACCTGGACAGGGAAATAATTCACCCCTCCACTTT. This sequence encodes CASRIPGQGNNSPLHF. The chain employs TRBV2 and TRBJ1-6; 8 nucleotides match TRBD1. The CDR3 extends over 16 amino acids. Germline V lookup: CDR1 SNHLY, CDR2 FYNNEI. Trimming removed 6 bases from V and 5 bases from J; junction bases left unmatched: 9.

This sequence joins TRBV5-1 and TRBJ1-1; D possibly corresponds to TRBD1 (6 bases). Germline lookup yields CDR1 SGHRS and CDR2 YFSETQ. Trimming removed 0 bases at V and 7 bases at J, with 19 bases between. This CDR3 spans 16 amino acids. CDR3 region: CASSLDDRSNKVEAFF. The DNA of the CDR3 is TGCGCCAGCAGCTTGGATGACAGGTCAAACAAGGTTGAAGCTTTCTTT.

The V and J genes are TRBV19 and TRBJ1-5, with TRBD1 matching over 7 bases. CDR1 is LNHDA, CDR2 SQIVND, per germline (reference sequence). The CDR3 length is 15 residues. V lost 7 bases, J lost 2 bases, and 8 bases stayed unmatched. The CDR3 sequence: CASNQDRRRNQPQHF. CDR3 DNA sequence: TGTGCCAGTAACCAGGACAGGCGGCGCAATCAGCCCCAGCATTTT.

This sequence joins TRBV28 and TRBJ1-2; D is undetermined. The CDR3 extends over 12 amino acids. Germline assignment: CDR1 MDHEN and CDR2 SYDVKM. V gave up 5 bases and J gave up 7 bases, with 11 bases separating them. The DNA for the CDR3 is TGTGCCAGCAGTCCTCTCTCGGTTGGCTACACCTTC. It codes for CASSPLSVGYTF.

This sequence joins TRBV3-1 (or the pseudogene TRBV3-2) and TRBJ2-3; TRBD2 is a possible D gene (5 bases). The germline V gene has CDR1 LGHDT and CDR2 YNNKEL (reference sequence). The CDR3 consists of 16 residues. V lost 0 bases, J lost 1 base, and 11 bases lay in between. CDR3 loop: CASSQEDFVGTDTQYF. CDR3 sequence (DNA): TGTGCCAGCAGCCAAGAGGACTTTGTGGGCACAGATACGCAGTATTTT.

This clone was detected only once. This chain connects TRBV6-5 to TRBJ2-2, with 11 bases that match TRBD2. Germline CDR1 and CDR2: MNHEY and SVGAGI. This CDR3 is 15 amino acids long. Trimming removed 8 bases from V and 1 base from J; junction bases left unmatched: 3. As DNA, the CDR3 is TGTGCCAGCTCTAGCGGGGGGCAGAACACCGGGGAGCTGTTTTTT. Protein sequence: CASSSGGQNTGELFF.

V gene TRBV10-3 combines with J gene TRBJ1-1, with D possibly being TRBD1 (6 bases). V was trimmed by 3 bases and J by 1 base, leaving 15 bases between them. The CDR3 has 16 amino acids. CDR1 and CDR2 (germline): ENHRY, SYGVKD. CDR3 nucleotide sequence: TGTGCCATCAGTGACGGCTCCACAGGGAAGAACACTGAAGCTTTCTTT. Translation gives CAISDGSTGKNTEAFF.

Details on this clone: The sample contains more than one DNA sequence encoding this CDR3. The chain has TRBV4-2 and TRBJ1-2; 8 bases are a match to TRBD1. There are 15 residues in the CDR3. CDR1 and CDR2 (germline): LGHNA, YNFKEQ. The V gene end was trimmed by 0 bases and the J gene end by 7 bases; junction bases not matched to a gene: 7. CDR3 nucleotides: TGTGCCAGCAGCCAAGATCGCCAGGGGGCTGGTGGCTACACCTTC. This codes for CASSQDRQGAGGYTF.

As to this clone: Other DNA sequences in this specimen translate into the identical CDR3. The chain combines TRBV5-1 with TRBJ2-1; 8 positions agree with TRBD2. V was pared by 4 bases and J by 0 bases, with 6 bases of the junction left unmatched. This CDR3 has 16 residues. From germline, CDR1 is SGHRS and CDR2 YFSETQ. DNA for the CDR3: TGCGCCAGCAGCCCGGAAAGCGGGAGCTCCTACAATGAGCAGTTCTTC. Its protein product is CASSPESGSSYNEQFF.

The sample holds one count of this clone. This sequence joins TRBV13 and TRBJ1-2; possibly TRBD1 for D (6 bases). The V end lost 0 bases, the J end lost 6 bases, and 8 bases lay between the germline ends. The germline gives CDR1 PRHDT, CDR2 FYEKMQ (reference sequence). The CDR3 runs to 13 residues. CDR3 region: CASSLGQGDGYTF. Here the CDR3 DNA reads TGTGCCAGCAGCTTAGGACAGGGTGATGGCTACACCTTC.

The V call is TRBV3-1 (or the pseudogene TRBV3-2), the J call TRBJ2-1, with TRBD2 identical over 9 bases. The J segment lost 7 bases and the V segment lost 4 bases, leaving 11 bases of the junction unmatched. This CDR3 region has 16 residues. CDR1 is LGHDT, CDR2 YNNKEL, per germline (reference sequence). The CDR3 nucleotides are TGTGCCAGCAGCCCCCCTCAGCGGGGGGCGTCGAATGAGCAGTTCTTC. Protein: CASSPPQRGASNEQFF.

This clone was recorded once. The V call is TRBV18, the J call TRBJ1-6; TRBD1 might be the D (5 bases). Trimming cost V 3 bases and J 8 bases, with 20 bases left between them. There are 17 residues in the CDR3. CDR1 KGHSH and CDR2 LQKENI come from the germline V gene. The chain's CDR3 is CASSPRTVGREDSPLHF. DNA of the CDR3: TGTGCCAGCTCACCCAGAACGGTCGGCAGGGAGGATTCACCCCTCCACTTT.

The CDR3 loop reads CSDIRGTGNYGYTF. DNA for the CDR3: TGCAGCGACATACGCGGGACAGGGAACTATGGCTACACCTTC. The chain combines TRBV29-1 with TRBJ1-2; TRBD1 matches 9 bases. The CDR3 loop spans 14 amino acids. CDR1 is SQVTM and CDR2 is ANQGSEA in the germline V gene. The trim removed 7 bases at V and 2 bases at J, leaving 8 bases unmatched.

This chain uses TRBV7-8 with TRBJ2-2; tentatively, D is TRBD2 (6 bases). Germline CDR1 is SGHVS and CDR2 is FQNEAQ. The CDR3 runs 18 residues. Trimming left V 4 bases short and J 8 bases short, with 26 bases between. The CDR3 sequence is CASSSFLPTTTGAGELFF. The CDR3 DNA follows: TGTGCCAGCAGCTCCTTCCTACCGACTACCACGGGAGCAGGGGAGCTGTTTTTT.

The chain's CDR3 is CASSQHRGNPSYNSPLHF. The CDR3 DNA reads as TGTGCCAGCAGCCAGCACAGGGGAAATCCCTCCTATAATTCACCCCTCCACTTT. The rearrangement links TRBV3-1 (or the pseudogene TRBV3-2) to TRBJ1-6, with 7 positions matching TRBD1. The CDR3 has 18 residues. The V and J ends lost 3 bases and 0 bases, in that order; junction bases with no gene match: 8. Looked up from germline, CDR1 is LGHDT and CDR2 is YNNKEL (reference sequence).

The chain combines TRBV15 with TRBJ2-2; D ambiguous. This CDR3 has 14 amino acids. Trimming removed 6 bases from V and 4 bases from J, with 12 bases in between. Germline V gene lookup returns CDR1 LNHNV and CDR2 YYDKDF (reference sequence). Here the CDR3 DNA reads TGTGCCACCAGGCTAATCGGTGGCACCGGGGAGCTGTTTTTT. Protein: CATRLIGGTGELFF. The complete variable domain, with remaining parts taken from reference TRBV15 and TRBJ2-2, reads DAMVIQNPRYQVTQFGKPVTLSCSQTLNHNVMYWYQQKSSQAPKLLFHYYDKDFNNEADTPDNFQSRRPNTSFCFLDIRSPGLGDTAMYLCATRLIGGTGELFFGEGSRLTVL.

This clone was seen only once. The V call is TRBV6-2 or TRBV6-3, the J call TRBJ2-1, with TRBD2 identical over 10 bases. The CDR3 has 16 residues. Germline CDR1 is MNHEY and CDR2 is SVGEGT. Trimming took 4 bases from V and 7 from J; bases not matched to a gene: 10. CDR3 sequence: CASSSQREGLKNEQFF. The CDR3 coding sequence is TGTGCCAGCAGTTCCCAGCGGGAGGGCCTTAAGAATGAGCAGTTCTTC.

The chain combines TRBV10-3 with TRBJ2-7, with D hard to call. V lost 3 bases and J 1 base, leaving 4 bases between the germline ends. CDR1 and CDR2 from the germline V gene are ENHRY and SYGVKD. There are 12 residues in the CDR3. CDR3 in amino acids: CAISDVSYEQYF. CDR3 coding DNA: TGTGCCATCAGTGATGTATCCTACGAGCAGTACTTC.

The V gene is TRBV4-2, the J gene TRBJ2-7; 11 bases are shared with TRBD1. Losses at the gene ends were 4 bases for V and 6 bases for J; bases not matched to a gene: 8. The CDR3 loop spans 15 amino acids. CDR1 is LGHNA, CDR2 YNFKEQ, per germline. The CDR3 spells CASSRNPGTGGEQYF. CDR3 bases: TGTGCCAGCAGCCGAAACCCCGGGACAGGGGGCGAGCAGTACTTC.

The gene calls are TRBV9 and TRBJ2-2, with a tentative D call TRBD1 (5 bases). The CDR3 sequence is 14 residues long. V was trimmed by 3 bases and J by 5 bases, leaving 11 bases between them. The germline gives CDR1 SGDLS, CDR2 YYNGEE. The CDR3 DNA is TGTGCCAGCAGCGAGGACCCAGGGACCGGGGAGCTGTTTTTT. This gives the protein CASSEDPGTGELFF.

The chain carries TRBV19 and TRBJ2-3; 11 nucleotides match TRBD1. Germline V gene data show CDR1 as LNHDA and CDR2 as SQIVND (reference sequence). This CDR3 is built from 15 residues. V shed 5 bases and J 5 bases; nucleotides not matched to a gene: 6. The CDR3 protein is CASSPRDRGRDTQYF. In nucleotides, the CDR3 is TGTGCCAGTAGTCCGAGGGACAGGGGGAGAGATACGCAGTATTTT.

This chain connects TRBV5-1 to TRBJ2-2, with D possibly TRBD1 on 6 matching bases. Germline CDR1 is SGHRS and CDR2 is YFSETQ. The length of the CDR3 is 15 residues. V lost 3 bases to trimming and J lost 5 bases, with 14 bases between them. The CDR3 DNA reads TGCGCCAGCAGCTATCTCGGGACAACTACCGGGGAGCTGTTTTTT. It encodes CASSYLGTTTGELFF. Supplemented by reference TRBV5-1 and TRBJ2-2, the full variable domain reads KAGVTQTPRYLIKTRGQQVTLSCSPISGHRSVSWYQQTPGQGLQFLFEYFSETQRNKGNFPGRFSGRQFSNSRSEMNVSTLELGDSALYLCASSYLGTTTGELFFGEGSRLTVL.

This clone is a singleton in its sample. The V call is TRBV27, the J call TRBJ1-5; D unresolved. The V gene's germline CDR1 is MNHEY and CDR2 SMNVEV (reference sequence). The CDR3 totals 14 residues. Trimming cost V 2 bases and J 1 base, with 6 bases left between them. As DNA, the CDR3 is TGTGCCAGCAGTTTAATGTCAAGCAATCAGCCCCAGCATTTT. Translation gives CASSLMSSNQPQHF.

The J gene is TRBJ1-1, the V gene TRBV6-5, with D possibly matching TRBD1 (5 bases). The germline V gene encodes CDR1 MNHEY and CDR2 SVGAGI. V was clipped by 7 bases and J by 0 bases, with 12 bases between them. There are 14 residues in the CDR3. CDR3 sequence: CASKTQGLNTEAFF. DNA for the CDR3: TGTGCCAGCAAAACCCAGGGCCTGAACACTGAAGCTTTCTTT.

The CDR3 bases are TGTGCCAGCAGTGACCCCAGGGGACTGTTTTTT. It translates to CASSDPRGLFF. The chain joins TRBV25-1 to TRBJ1-4, with D perhaps TRBD1 (6 bases). This CDR3 is 11 amino acids long. Deletions cut 3 bases from V and 13 bases from J, with 9 bases between. Germline CDR1 reads MGHDK; CDR2 reads SYGVNS.

The chain has TRBV5-4 and TRBJ2-1, with TRBD1 as a possible D gene (6 bases). Trimming took 3 bases from V and 8 from J, leaving 15 bases between them. The CDR3 length is 14 residues. Germline V CDR1 and CDR2: SGHNT, YYREEE (reference sequence). CDR3 bases: TGTGCCAGCAGCTCACCGGGACATTCCGATGAGCAGTTCTTC. It yields the protein CASSSPGHSDEQFF.

CDR3 protein: CASSEMRYGYTF. CDR3 bases: TGTGCCAGCAGTGAAATGAGGTATGGCTACACCTTC. This sequence joins TRBV2 and TRBJ1-2, with D hard to call. Trimming shortened V by 2 bases and J by 5 bases, and 6 bases separated the two germline ends. The CDR3 length is 12 residues. Germline V CDR1 and CDR2: SNHLY, FYNNEI.